One sample yielded the 3 T cell receptor beta chains listed below, sequenced in a study of T cell repertoires in cytomegalovirus infection. TCRdb redid the calling of the reads with MiXCR, one entry per CDR3 protein. The sample gives 650,000 to 900,000 distinct CDR3 sequences, roughly 33% of which show up once; roughly 12% is in the top ten. These receptors are not linked to any known antigen. This material consisted of cultured CD8+ T cells from PBMCs, taken from culture after CMV antigen stimulation. The source of these receptors is a human donor in good health (CMV status not recorded). Some clones in this sample may be carry-over from other donors' samples.

The J gene is TRBJ1-2, the V gene TRBV19; 7 bases match TRBD1. The trim removed 0 bases at V and 5 bases at J, leaving 6 bases unmatched. The CDR3 has 15 amino acids. Germline V lookup: CDR1 LNHDA, CDR2 SQIVND (reference sequence). This CDR3 reads CASSIDRDSPYGYTF. CDR3 sequence (DNA): TGTGCCAGTAGTATAGATCGGGACAGTCCTTATGGCTACACCTTC.

CDR3: CAVGKLNTEAFF. CDR3 nucleotide sequence: TGTGCCGTCGGCAAATTGAACACTGAAGCTTTCTTT. The chain carries TRBV27 and TRBJ1-1; D remains ambiguous. V lost 11 bases and J lost 0, with 10 bases in between. Germline CDR1 and CDR2: MNHEY and SMNVEV (reference sequence). CDR3 length: 12 residues.

The chain recombines TRBV7-9 with TRBJ2-7; a weak D match, TRBD2 (5 bases). CDR1 is SEHNR and CDR2 is FQNEAQ in the germline V gene (reference sequence). The CDR3 has 15 amino acids. The V end was cut by 1 base, the J end by 3 bases, with 13 bases between. CDR3 residues: CASSLGGSGYYEQYF. The CDR3 bases are TGTGCCAGCAGCTTAGGCGGAAGCGGATACTACGAGCAGTACTTC.